Below, 2 T cell receptor beta chains from the same sample are listed, as sequenced in a study of T-cell reconstitution after alpha-beta-depleted transplantation in children (dated by TCRdb to the mid-2010s). Sample treatment or condition, as interpreted from the label and publication: allogeneic hematopoietic cell transplantation with graft depleted of TCRalphabeta T cells and CD19 B cells. Library method: PCR. TCRdb shows the sequencer as Illumina HiSeq 2500. Molecular barcoding was employed in the preparation of TCR libraries, with unique molecular identifiers being used to normalize TCRbeta repertoire quantification. TCRdb redid the processing of the public reads, applying fastp at Q25 and MiXCR, and retained in-frame beta chains. CDR3 protein duplicates are merged, each entry listing the most common genes and DNA. This sample has over 100,000 distinct CDR3 sequences in its table, and roughly 7.1% of those were observed once. The top ten constitute about a sixth of the sample.

Sequenced material: PBMCs, taken before TCRalphabeta/CD19-depleted stem cell transplant. These receptors all come from a boy between 2 and 10 years old with acute lymphoblastic leukemia, due to receive a stem cell transplant.

This clonotype was recorded at least ten times. The V call is TRBV3-1, the J call TRBJ2-3; possibly TRBD1 for D (5 bases). There are 15 residues in the CDR3. The V end lost 1 base, the J end lost 2 bases, and 10 bases lay between the germline ends. Germline CDR1 LGHDT, CDR2 YNNKEL (reference sequence). Here the CDR3 reads CASSQVGAITDTQYF. The CDR3 DNA reads as TGTGCCAGCAGCCAAGTTGGGGCCATCACAGATACGCAGTATTTT.

The chain recombines TRBV6-6 with TRBJ2-5, with 8 bases matching TRBD2. Trimming took 6 bases from V and 5 from J; bases not matched to a gene: 2. Germline assignment: CDR1 MNHNY and CDR2 SVGAGI (reference sequence). The CDR3 runs to 12 residues. The CDR3 DNA reads TGTGCCAGCAGGTCTAGCGGGGAGACCCAGTACTTC. Translated, it gives CASRSSGETQYF.